Presented here are 31 T cell receptor beta chains from one specimen sequenced in a study of regulatory T cells in long-lasting Graves disease. The sample's time point: newly diagnosed GD, antithyroid drugs for less than 3 months. The authors made the TCR library using RNA they extracted from PBMCs. Relying on iRepertoire HTBI primers and Arm-PCR of CDR3 regions, the team built TCR beta libraries. TCRdb reprocessed the multiplex PCR reads with MiXCR, giving one entry per CDR3 protein. The profile shows hundreds of thousands of distinct CDR3 sequences, 15% to 20% of them singletons. The data were also submitted as part of a second study, on T cells in Graves' hyperthyroidism and ophthalmopathy.

This specimen was peripheral blood mononuclear cells (PBMCs), taken at new diagnosis, from a patient treated with antithyroid drugs. The receptors shown here come from a woman aged 40 to 65 with Graves disease.

A note on this clonotype: Because it lacks the conserved phenylalanine or tryptophan at the end, this CDR3 is likely a read error. The V call is TRBV28, the J call TRBJ2-1; 7 nucleotides line up with TRBD2. Near its end, the DNA agrees better with TRBJ2-5, so the J call may be wrong. The germline V gene encodes CDR1 MDHEN and CDR2 SYDVKM. This CDR3 spans 15 amino acids. The CDR3 DNA sequence: TGTGCCAGCAGTTTTATGGGGGGGGATTGGGAGACCCAGTACCTC. The encoded protein is CASSFMGGDWETQYL.

This clonotype was observed at least ten times. This chain's CDR3 is CASRFWAQETQYF. The CDR3 DNA is TGTGCCAGCAGGTTCTGGGCCCAAGAGACCCAGTACTTC. This chain uses TRBV28 with TRBJ2-5; D not resolved. V was cut by 6 bases and J by 1 base, with 9 bases left in between. CDR1 and CDR2 from the germline V gene are MDHEN and SYDVKM. The CDR3 sequence is 13 residues long.

The rearrangement links TRBV3-1 to TRBJ2-3; D is unresolved. Germline V lookup: CDR1 LGHDT, CDR2 YNNKEL (reference sequence). V was shortened by 0 bases and J by 0 bases, with 13 bases between the two germline ends. The CDR3 is 17 residues long. The CDR3 region is CASSQDLSRQSTDTQYF. CDR3 coding DNA: TGTGCCAGCAGCCAAGATCTCTCCAGGCAAAGCACAGATACGCAGTATTTT.

At least ten counts were recorded for this clonotype. J is TRBJ2-3 and V is TRBV3-1, with TRBD2 identical over 10 bases. The CDR3 totals 17 residues. V lost 1 base and J lost 5; bases outside the gene matches: 9. The germline V gene encodes CDR1 LGHDT and CDR2 YNNKEL (reference sequence). The CDR3 reads CASSQVEFGTSVDTQYF. The DNA for the CDR3 is TGTGCCAGCAGCCAAGTAGAGTTTGGGACTAGCGTAGATACGCAGTATTTT.

This clonotype was counted a few times. This chain links TRBV12-3 or TRBV12-4 with TRBJ1-5, with TRBD1 matching 9 bases. V trimming: 2 bases; J trimming: 4 bases; junction bases outside the gene matches: 6. The CDR3 has 16 residues. CDR3: CASSLFFGQGNQPQHF. CDR3 sequence (DNA): TGTGCCAGCAGTTTATTCTTCGGACAGGGGAATCAGCCCCAGCATTTT.

This chain joins TRBV7-9 and TRBJ2-7, with D possibly being TRBD1 (5 bases). From germline, CDR1 is SEHNR and CDR2 FQNEAQ (reference sequence). V gave up 1 base and J gave up 5 bases, with 15 bases separating them. The CDR3 length is 15 residues. The CDR3: CASSLDPRAINEQYF. CDR3 bases: TGTGCCAGCAGCTTAGACCCCAGGGCGATTAACGAGCAGTACTTC. Looking up the rest from reference TRBV7-9 and TRBJ2-7 gives the full variable domain: DTGVSQNPRHKITKRGQNVTFRCDPISEHNRLYWYRQTLGQGPEFLTYFQNEAQLEKSRLLSDRFSAERPKGSFSTLEIQRTEQGDSAMYLCASSLDPRAINEQYFGPGTRLTVT.

This clonotype was recorded at least ten times. This sequence joins TRBV12-3 or TRBV12-4 and TRBJ1-2, with TRBD1 matching over 7 bases. Trimming at V came to 7 bases and at J to 4 bases, leaving 9 bases not matched to a gene. There are 14 residues in the CDR3. Here the CDR3 DNA reads TGTGCCAGCAAATTCAGACAGGGCGGCTATGGCTACACCTTC. Its protein product is CASKFRQGGYGYTF.

This clonotype was found many times. Germline and junction disagree at one end, which may indicate a read error. The J gene is TRBJ1-3, the V gene TRBV5-1; possible D gene TRBD1, 6 bases. The CDR3 totals 15 residues. Germline lookup yields CDR1 SGHRS and CDR2 YFSETQ. CDR3 DNA sequence: TGTGCCAGCAGCCTCTCGGACAGAGCTGGAAACACCATATATTTT. It specifies CASSLSDRAGNTIYF.

The chain uses TRBV20-1 and TRBJ1-3; the D is unclear. V lost 5 bases to trimming and J lost 4 bases, with 6 bases between them. The CDR3 has 11 residues. Per the germline V gene, CDR1 is DFQATT and CDR2 is SNEGSKA (reference sequence). As DNA, the CDR3 is TGCAGTGCTGCCCAAGGAAACACCATATATTTT. This translates into CSAAQGNTIYF.

The chain is built from TRBV20-1 and TRBJ2-7; TRBD2 might be the D (6 bases). Germline CDR1 DFQATT, CDR2 SNEGSKA (reference sequence). CDR3 length: 13 amino acids. The germline V and J ends were trimmed by 0 bases and 6 bases, with 12 bases remaining between them. This CDR3 is CSARDRAGCEQYF. The CDR3 coding sequence is TGCAGTGCTAGAGATAGGGCGGGGTGCGAGCAGTACTTC.

V usage is TRBV12-3 or TRBV12-4 and J usage is TRBJ1-2; D may be TRBD1 (5 bases). The V gene lost 8 bases and the J gene lost 4 bases, with 14 bases spanning the gap. The CDR3 contains 13 residues. As DNA, the CDR3 is TGTGCCAGCGACAGTTCGACTACCTATGGCTACACCTTC. This sequence encodes CASDSSTTYGYTF.

This clonotype was recorded many times. This chain joins TRBV6-1 and TRBJ2-7; D call uncertain. V was pared by 8 bases and J by 6 bases, with 8 bases between. Germline lookup yields CDR1 MNHNS and CDR2 SASEGT. The CDR3 loop spans 10 amino acids. CDR3 coding DNA: TGTGCCAGCGGGTATCCCGAGCAGTACTTC. Translated, it gives CASGYPEQYF.

This clonotype was observed at least ten times. The chain is built from TRBV11-2 and TRBJ1-2; D not certain. Germline V lookup: CDR1 SGHAT, CDR2 FQNNGV. V lost 0 bases to trimming and J lost 0 bases, with 5 bases between them. CDR3 length equals 14 residues. The CDR3 region is CASSLERSNYGYTF. The CDR3 DNA sequence: TGTGCCAGCAGCTTAGAACGGTCTAACTATGGCTACACCTTC.

This clonotype has only one observation. The chain combines TRBV27 with TRBJ2-3; maybe TRBD2 (6 bases). Looked up from germline, CDR1 is MNHEY and CDR2 is SMNVEV (reference sequence). This CDR3 has 15 amino acids. V lost 2 bases and J 7 bases, leaving 16 bases between the germline ends. The CDR3 bases are TGTGCCAGCAGTTTAATAGCGGCCCCGGAGAATACGCAGTATTTT. Protein: CASSLIAAPENTQYF.

There are a few counts of this clonotype. For the CDR3, the DNA is TGTGCCAGCAGCTTGGGGCTCCGAGGGGCCTACAATGAGCAGTTCTTC. Translation gives CASSLGLRGAYNEQFF. The J gene is TRBJ2-1, the V gene TRBV5-5, with D tentatively TRBD1 or TRBD2 (5 bases each). The CDR3 is made up of 16 amino acids. V dropped 0 bases and J dropped 2 bases, with 12 bases sitting between them. Germline assignment: CDR1 SGHKS and CDR2 YYEKEE (reference sequence).

This clonotype has at least ten counts. The chain has TRBV2 and TRBJ2-1, with D perhaps TRBD1 or TRBD2 (5 bases each). The V gene lost 4 bases and the J gene lost 7 bases, with 20 bases spanning the gap. Per germline, CDR1 SNHLY and CDR2 FYNNEI. CDR3 length equals 16 residues. In DNA, the CDR3 is TGTGCCAGCAGTGGGGGGTATAGGCTGGGGGTAAATGAGCAGTTCTTC. Translation: CASSGGYRLGVNEQFF.

This clonotype was observed a handful of times. The chain is built from TRBV5-1 and TRBJ1-2; D unclear. CDR3 size: 13 residues. Trimming took off 0 bases at V and 8 bases at J, with 11 bases between the two ends. Germline V CDR1 and CDR2: SGHRS, YFSETQ. As DNA, the CDR3 is TGCGCCAGCAGCTTGGGTGGCTCTGAGGGCTACACCTTC. This gives the protein CASSLGGSEGYTF.

This clonotype has only a few counts. This chain links TRBV7-3 with TRBJ2-2; the D is unclear. This CDR3 region has 16 residues. Trimming shortened V by 5 bases and J by 7 bases, and 20 bases separated the two germline ends. Germline lookup yields CDR1 SGHTA and CDR2 FQGTGA. CDR3: CASSHPESGFGGELFF. CDR3 nucleotides: TGTGCCAGCAGCCATCCCGAGTCCGGGTTTGGCGGGGAGCTGTTTTTT.

This clonotype was detected a few times. CDR3 loop: CSASGRLATNEKLFF. CDR3 in DNA: TGCAGTGCTAGTGGCAGACTTGCAACTAATGAAAAACTGTTTTTT. V usage is TRBV20-1 and J usage is TRBJ1-4; the D is unclear. This CDR3 region has 15 residues. CDR1 and CDR2 (germline): DFQATT, SNEGSKA (reference sequence). The ends were cut back, 3 bases at V and 0 bases at J, with 11 bases in the middle.

A few counts support this clonotype. The chain recombines TRBV10-3 with TRBJ2-3, with a tentative D call TRBD1 (5 bases). Germline assignment: CDR1 ENHRY and CDR2 SYGVKD. This CDR3 is 14 amino acids long. Trimming cost V 8 bases and J 3 bases, with 15 bases left between them. The CDR3 DNA sequence: TGTGCCATCCGGGCAGGGTTATATACAGATACGCAGTATTTT. This codes for CAIRAGLYTDTQYF.

This clonotype appeared a few times. The chain has TRBV7-9 and TRBJ2-5; D unclear. The length of the CDR3 is 13 residues. Germline assignment: CDR1 SEHNR and CDR2 FQNEAQ (reference sequence). The V end was cut by 2 bases, the J end by 4 bases, with 8 bases between. The CDR3 sequence is CASSLKPIETQYF. The DNA of the CDR3 is TGTGCCAGCAGCTTAAAACCTATAGAGACCCAGTACTTC.

This sequence joins TRBV28 and TRBJ1-6; weak D call: TRBD1 (5 bases). The CDR3 sequence is 13 residues long. Per the germline V gene, CDR1 is MDHEN and CDR2 is SYDVKM. Trimming pared 8 bases from V and 1 base from J, leaving 6 bases between. The CDR3 protein is CASRGSYNSPLHF. The CDR3, as DNA: TGTGCCAGCCGGGGGTCCTATAATTCACCCCTCCACTTT. The full variable domain, in which reference TRBV28 and TRBJ1-6 provide the parts outside the CDR3, is DVKVTQSSRYLVKRTGEKVFLECVQDMDHENMFWYRQDPGLGLRLIYFSYDVKMKEKGDIPEGYSVSREKKERFSLILESASTNQTSMYLCASRGSYNSPLHFGNGTRLTVT.

The table lists this clonotype with a few counts. CDR3 sequence reads: CASSDTPKYTIYF. CDR3 nucleotide sequence: TGTGCCAGCAGTGATACCCCTAAGTACACCATATATTTT. V gene TRBV6-1 combines with J gene TRBJ1-3, with D hard to call. The CDR3 is 13 amino acids. CDR1 is MNHNS and CDR2 is SASEGT in the germline V gene. The germline V and J ends were trimmed by 3 bases and 8 bases, with 11 bases remaining between them.

This clonotype has just a few counts. This chain joins TRBV7-9 and TRBJ2-1, with D possibly being TRBD2 (5 bases). This CDR3 region has 13 residues. Germline V gives CDR1 SEHNR, CDR2 FQNEAQ (reference sequence). Trimming removed 5 bases at V and 3 bases at J, with 8 bases between. DNA of the CDR3: TGTGCCAGCAGCCCGAGGGACTACAATGAGCAGTTCTTC. It translates to CASSPRDYNEQFF.

V usage is TRBV20-1 and J usage is TRBJ2-3; tentative D call: TRBD2 (6 bases). Germline CDR1 reads DFQATT; CDR2 reads SNEGSKA (reference sequence). The CDR3 is 16 residues long. The ends were cut back, 5 bases at V and 5 bases at J, with 23 bases in the middle. CDR3 coding DNA: TGCAGTGCTTCAGATACTCCGGAGGGGTGGGAAGATACGCAGTATTTT. Translation: CSASDTPEGWEDTQYF.

This clonotype has a count of ten or more. The V gene is TRBV24-1, the J gene TRBJ2-5; TRBD1 matches 7 bases. The CDR3 is made up of 16 amino acids. The V gene's germline CDR1 is KGHDR and CDR2 SFDVKD. Trimming at V came to 3 bases and at J to 3 bases, leaving 9 bases not matched to a gene. CDR3 region: CATSDPRQGLEETQYF. In nucleotides, the CDR3 is TGTGCCACCAGTGATCCCCGACAGGGTTTGGAAGAGACCCAGTACTTC.

This clonotype has ten or more counts. Here the CDR3 reads CASSQDWDRDEQFF. CDR3 in DNA: TGTGCCAGCAGCCAAGATTGGGACAGGGATGAGCAGTTCTTC. The chain employs TRBV3-1 and TRBJ2-1; 9 nucleotides align to TRBD1. Germline CDR1 is LGHDT and CDR2 is YNNKEL (reference sequence). The CDR3 totals 14 residues. The junction had 2 bases not matched to a gene; V was cut back by 0 bases and J by 8 bases.

V is TRBV6-1 and J is TRBJ1-2; the D gene is possibly TRBD1 (6 bases). The V gene's germline CDR1 is MNHNS and CDR2 SASEGT. This CDR3 region has 15 residues. V lost 6 bases, J lost 6 bases, and 20 bases lay in between. CDR3 nucleotide sequence: TGTGCCAGCAGAGGAATGTATGGGGGGCAGAATGGCTACACCTTC. As protein: CASRGMYGGQNGYTF.

J is TRBJ2-6 and V is TRBV27, with D perhaps matching TRBD1 (5 bases). This CDR3 comprises 14 residues. The V end was cut by 6 bases, the J end by 1 base, with 7 bases between. Germline V gene data show CDR1 as MNHEY and CDR2 as SMNVEV (reference sequence). CDR3 residues: CASRRGSGANVLTF. The CDR3 region has the DNA TGTGCCAGCAGAAGGGGATCTGGGGCCAACGTCCTGACTTTC.

This clonotype has a count of ten or more. The chain uses TRBV19 and TRBJ1-5; possible D gene TRBD1, 5 bases. Per the germline V gene, CDR1 is LNHDA and CDR2 is SQIVND (reference sequence). The CDR3 has 15 amino acids. The V end lost 3 bases, the J end lost 5 bases, and 14 bases lay between the germline ends. The CDR3 nucleotides read TGTGCCAGTAGTATGGGCGCTGGGACCGATCAGCCCCAGCATTTT. Its translation: CASSMGAGTDQPQHF.

The sample holds a few counts of this clonotype. The chain carries TRBV6-1 and TRBJ2-2; the match to TRBD2 covers 13 bases. The V segment lost 6 bases and the J segment 6 bases; nucleotides outside the gene matches: 7. CDR1 is MNHNS and CDR2 is SASEGT in the germline V gene. This CDR3 spans 16 amino acids. In nucleotides, the CDR3 is TGTGCCAGCAGCTCCCGGGGGACTAGCGGGGCCGGGGAGCTGTTTTTT. It yields the protein CASSSRGTSGAGELFF.